This paragraph reports one T cell receptor (beta chain). This sample was included in a study of blood T cell repertoires in COVID-19. V dropped 10 bases and J dropped 6; count of bases not matched to a gene: 17. There are 15 residues in the CDR3. Germline CDR1 reads SNHLY; CDR2 reads FYNNEI. Using immunoSEQ multiplex PCR, the repertoire was profiled, and TCRdb retains in-frame clones only, with some absent. The sample contains about 280,000 clones, roughly 89% of which appear only once. Those who participated ranged in age from about 18 to 89 years and resided in about 24 US areas. Cohort assignment relied on participant-reported clinical history. Two negative PCRs, clearance, or symptom resolution had been documented for recovered Cohort 3 donors.

This sequence was found in a woman between 55 and 75 years old who had recovered from COVID-19. The sample consisted of PBMCs or T cells enriched from blood (not recorded which). The chain recombines TRBV2 with TRBJ2-7, with 8 bases aligning to TRBD2. CDR3 DNA sequence: TGTGCCATTACCTTGGGGAGCGGGAGAACAGGCGAGCAGTACTTC. Amino acid sequence: CAITLGSGRTGEQYF.